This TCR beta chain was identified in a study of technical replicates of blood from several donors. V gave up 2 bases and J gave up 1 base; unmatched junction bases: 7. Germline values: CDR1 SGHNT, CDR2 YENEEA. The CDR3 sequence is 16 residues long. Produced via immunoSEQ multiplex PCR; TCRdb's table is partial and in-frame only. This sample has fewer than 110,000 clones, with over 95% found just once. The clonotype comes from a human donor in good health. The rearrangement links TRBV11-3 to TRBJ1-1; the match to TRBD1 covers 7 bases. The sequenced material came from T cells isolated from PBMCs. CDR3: CASSLIPRTGNTEAFF. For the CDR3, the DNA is TGTGCCAGCAGCTTAATCCCCCGGACAGGGAACACTGAAGCTTTCTTT.